The 21 T cell receptor beta chains below come from one sample, sequenced in a study of shared clonotypes between healthy human individuals. The protocol was immunoSEQ multiplex PCR, while the TCRdb copy is restricted to in-frame clones and leaves out a portion. In the table there are approximately 2.4 million clones, around 95% of which are singletons. Sample: naive CD4+ T cells sorted from blood. The subset is: CD45RA+ positively selected. All receptors derive from a man aged 18 to 30 in good health.

The chain carries TRBV28 and TRBJ1-2; D unclear. Trimming removed 3 bases at V and 4 bases at J, with 6 bases between. Germline CDR1 is MDHEN and CDR2 is SYDVKM. The CDR3 is 12 residues long. CDR3 region: CASSLRAYGYTF. For the CDR3, the DNA is TGTGCCAGCAGTTTGCGTGCCTATGGCTACACCTTC.

The J gene is TRBJ2-5, the V gene TRBV9, with no clear D. The CDR3 is made up of 15 amino acids. V was trimmed by 0 bases and J by 2 bases, leaving 11 bases between them. CDR1 and CDR2 (germline): SGDLS, YYNGEE. In DNA, the CDR3 is TGTGCCAGCAGCGTAGTGGTAGGGCGGCAAGAGACCCAGTACTTC. It translates to CASSVVVGRQETQYF.

The chain carries TRBV30 and TRBJ1-2; 7 nucleotides match TRBD1. This CDR3 spans 14 amino acids. The germline V gene encodes CDR1 GTSNPN and CDR2 SVGIG (reference sequence). The V and J ends lost 2 bases and 3 bases, in that order; junction bases with no gene match: 6. The CDR3, as DNA: TGTGCCTGGAGTCGGAGGGGGCTGGACTATGGCTACACCTTC. It is translated as CAWSRRGLDYGYTF.

This clone was seen just once. V gene TRBV6-5 combines with J gene TRBJ1-4; D is possibly TRBD1 (6 bases). The CDR3 has 15 amino acids. Between the trimmed V and J ends, which lost 0 bases and 7 bases, there was a span of 12 bases. Germline V gives CDR1 MNHEY, CDR2 SVGAGI. The CDR3 sequence is CASSYSRGPGEKLFF. The CDR3 DNA sequence: TGTGCCAGCAGTTACTCGCGGGGGCCGGGTGAAAAACTGTTTTTT.

The V call is TRBV6-1, the J call TRBJ2-2; TRBD1 might be the D (5 bases). Germline loops: CDR1 MNHNS, CDR2 SASEGT. Trimming stripped 4 bases from V and 1 base from J, with 10 bases between. The CDR3 is 15 amino acids. For the CDR3, the DNA is TGTGCCAGCAGTGCAGGGTCCTGGAACACCGGGGAGCTGTTTTTT. It yields the protein CASSAGSWNTGELFF.

With regard to this clone: The identical CDR3 is also encoded by other nucleotide sequences in the sample. The rearrangement uses TRBV7-2 and TRBJ1-6; D may be TRBD1 (5 bases). This CDR3 is built from 14 residues. Trimming pared 2 bases from V and 8 bases from J, leaving 10 bases between. The V gene's germline CDR1 is SGHTA and CDR2 FQGNSA. This CDR3 reads CASSLRQGHSPLHF. CDR3 bases: TGTGCCAGCAGCTTACGTCAGGGACATTCACCCCTCCACTTT.

The V gene is TRBV6-1, the J gene TRBJ1-2; unclear D gene. Trimming took 2 bases from V and 4 from J, leaving 14 bases between them. CDR1 is MNHNS and CDR2 is SASEGT in the germline V gene. The CDR3 runs to 15 residues. CDR3 DNA sequence: TGTGCCAGCAGTGAAAGTGGTAGGGCCTCCTATGGCTACACCTTC. Its protein is CASSESGRASYGYTF.

This chain connects TRBV18 to TRBJ1-1, with D possibly matching TRBD1 (6 bases). CDR3 length: 22 residues. CDR1 and CDR2 (germline): KGHSH, LQKENI. Trimming removed 1 base from V and 0 bases from J, with 30 bases in between. The CDR3 loop reads CASSPLPKIGSSGGLLNTEAFF. In DNA form, the CDR3 reads TGTGCCAGCTCACCACTGCCAAAAATAGGCTCATCCGGGGGCTTACTGAACACTGAAGCTTTCTTT.

V gene TRBV28 combines with J gene TRBJ2-7; D call uncertain. V was cut by 4 bases and J by 4 bases, with 14 bases left in between. Germline assignment: CDR1 MDHEN and CDR2 SYDVKM. The CDR3 spans 14 residues. The chain's CDR3 is CASSSEIPQYEQYF. CDR3 sequence (DNA): TGTGCCAGCAGTTCGGAGATACCGCAATACGAGCAGTACTTC.

Regarding this clone: The same CDR3 also results from other DNA sequences found in this sample. The chain uses TRBV18 and TRBJ2-2; tentatively, D is TRBD1 (6 bases). CDR3 length equals 15 residues. The V end was cut by 3 bases, the J end by 0 bases, with 8 bases between. CDR1 and CDR2 (germline): KGHSH, LQKENI. CDR3 DNA sequence: TGTGCCAGCTCACCGGGGGCCGCGAACACCGGGGAGCTGTTTTTT. Translated, it gives CASSPGAANTGELFF.

As to this clone: The same CDR3 also results from other DNA sequences found in this sample. The V call is TRBV19, the J call TRBJ2-5, with a possible D match to TRBD2 (5 bases). In germline, CDR1 is LNHDA, CDR2 SQIVND (reference sequence). The CDR3 extends over 13 amino acids. V was cut by 4 bases and J by 3 bases, with 9 bases left in between. In DNA form, the CDR3 reads TGTGCCAGTAGTACGAGCGGCAAAGAGACCCAGTACTTC. Its protein product is CASSTSGKETQYF. The full variable domain, with the rest looked up from reference TRBV19 and TRBJ2-5, is DGGITQSPKYLFRKEGQNVTLSCEQNLNHDAMYWYRQDPGQGLRLIYYSQIVNDFQKGDIAEGYSVSREKKESFPLTVTSAQKNPTAFYLCASSTSGKETQYFGPGTRLLVL.

This CDR3 reads CASSPQGNSYNEQFF. The CDR3 nucleotides read TGTGCCAGCAGCCCCCAGGGGAATTCCTACAATGAGCAGTTCTTC. This chain links TRBV7-8 with TRBJ2-1; D is possibly TRBD1 (6 bases). The V and J ends lost 5 bases and 1 base respectively, with 12 bases between them. The CDR3 loop spans 15 amino acids. CDR1 and CDR2 (germline): SGHVS, FQNEAQ.

V gene TRBV28 combines with J gene TRBJ1-1; D might be TRBD1 (6 bases). The V gene's germline CDR1 is MDHEN and CDR2 SYDVKM. The V end lost 4 bases, the J end lost 8 bases, and 14 bases lay between the germline ends. The CDR3 contains 13 residues. CDR3 region: CASSSEGQGEAFF. The CDR3 coding sequence is TGTGCCAGCAGTTCCGAAGGTCAGGGGGAAGCTTTCTTT.

The rearrangement uses TRBV10-2 and TRBJ2-2; D is perhaps TRBD1 or TRBD2 (7 bases each). Germline V gene sequence: CDR1 WSHSY, CDR2 SAAADI. This CDR3 has 15 residues. Trimming left V 11 bases short and J 2 bases short, with 18 bases between. The DNA for the CDR3 is TGCGCCGTTAGGGGAGGGGGCCCCAACACCGGGGAGCTGTTTTTT. It encodes CAVRGGGPNTGELFF.

The chain carries TRBV4-1 and TRBJ1-2, with 8 nucleotides matching TRBD1. Germline V gene lookup returns CDR1 MGHRA and CDR2 YSYEKL. The CDR3 spans 14 residues. V lost 5 bases to trimming and J lost 4 bases; unmatched junction nucleotides: 6. The CDR3 protein is CASSSRDRPYGYTF. In DNA, the CDR3 is TGCGCCAGCAGCTCAAGGGACAGGCCCTATGGCTACACCTTC.

The chain joins TRBV19 to TRBJ1-2; TRBD1 might be the D (5 bases). Germline-derived CDR1 and CDR2 are LNHDA and SQIVND (reference sequence). The CDR3 contains 13 residues. The V end was cut by 8 bases, the J end by 1 base, with 11 bases between. CDR3 coding DNA: TGTGCCAGTGGGGGGACGGATAACTATGGCTACACCTTC. Protein product: CASGGTDNYGYTF.

Details on this clone: At the DNA level, this CDR3 is encoded by other sequences in the same sample as well. The V and J genes are TRBV6-6 and TRBJ2-7; D might be TRBD2 (5 bases). The length of the CDR3 is 14 residues. Between the trimmed V and J ends, which lost 2 bases and 0 bases, there was a span of 8 bases. CDR1 is MNHNY and CDR2 is SVGAGI in the germline V gene (reference sequence). As DNA, the CDR3 is TGTGCCAGCAGTTACGGAGGAATCTCCTACGAGCAGTACTTC. Its protein is CASSYGGISYEQYF.

The V call is TRBV7-6, the J call TRBJ2-3; D tentatively reads TRBD1 or TRBD2 (5 bases each). In germline, CDR1 is SGHVS, CDR2 FNYEAQ. Trimming removed 5 bases at V and 2 bases at J, with 17 bases between. CDR3 length equals 16 residues. The CDR3 DNA reads TGTGCCAGCAGCCCGAGGAATCGGGGCCCCACAGATACGCAGTATTTT. Translating it yields CASSPRNRGPTDTQYF.

This chain joins TRBV7-9 and TRBJ2-7; possibly TRBD2 for D (6 bases). Trimming pared 2 bases from V and 2 bases from J, leaving 10 bases between. This CDR3 comprises 14 residues. The germline CDR1 and CDR2 sequences are SEHNR and FQNEAQ (reference sequence). In DNA form, the CDR3 reads TGTGCCAGCAGCTTACGCGGGGTTCCCTACGAGCAGTACTTC. Translation gives CASSLRGVPYEQYF. The variable domain in full, completed from reference TRBV7-9 and TRBJ2-7, reads DTGVSQNPRHKITKRGQNVTFRCDPISEHNRLYWYRQTLGQGPEFLTYFQNEAQLEKSRLLSDRFSAERPKGSFSTLEIQRTEQGDSAMYLCASSLRGVPYEQYFGPGTRLTVT.

The genes are TRBV18 and TRBJ1-4; D is unclear. Trimming pared 3 bases from V and 5 bases from J, leaving 4 bases between. The length of the CDR3 is 12 residues. CDR1 is KGHSH and CDR2 is LQKENI in the germline V gene. In DNA, the CDR3 is TGTGCCAGCTCACCCATGAATGAAAAACTGTTTTTT. This sequence encodes CASSPMNEKLFF.

The CDR3 DNA reads as TGCGCCAGCAGCTTGGACAGGGGGCCCGTCCAGGGCGCTGAAGCTTTCTTT. Its translation: CASSLDRGPVQGAEAFF. The chain links TRBV5-1 to TRBJ1-1, with TRBD1 matching over 9 bases. The CDR3 has 17 residues. Trimming at V came to 0 bases and at J to 6 bases, leaving 12 bases not matched to a gene. Germline loops: CDR1 SGHRS, CDR2 YFSETQ.